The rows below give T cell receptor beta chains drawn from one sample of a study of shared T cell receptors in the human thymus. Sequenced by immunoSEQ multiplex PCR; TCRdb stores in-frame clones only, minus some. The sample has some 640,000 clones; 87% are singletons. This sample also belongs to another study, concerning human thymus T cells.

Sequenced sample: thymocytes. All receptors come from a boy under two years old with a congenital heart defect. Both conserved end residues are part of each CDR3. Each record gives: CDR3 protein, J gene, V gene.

CDR3aa: CSVLGHMNTEAFF; j_gene: TRBJ1-1; v_gene: TRBV29-1
CDR3aa: CSALSSDEQFF; j_gene: TRBJ2-1; v_gene: TRBV20-1
CDR3aa: CASSASTGNEQYF; j_gene: TRBJ2-7; v_gene: TRBV5-1
CDR3aa: CASTQGLHEQYF; j_gene: TRBJ2-7; v_gene: TRBV6-1
CDR3aa: CASSPLAGYGETQYF; j_gene: TRBJ2-5; v_gene: TRBV19
CDR3aa: CASSPQGVGTEAFF; j_gene: TRBJ1-1; v_gene: TRBV27
CDR3aa: CASGIRDRDGEAFF; j_gene: TRBJ1-1; v_gene: TRBV12-5
CDR3aa: CASSQERQGNLANEKLFF; j_gene: TRBJ1-4; v_gene: TRBV4-3
CDR3aa: CASSVGGRAKGEAFF; j_gene: TRBJ1-1; v_gene: TRBV9
CDR3aa: CASGPGQEYNEQFF; j_gene: TRBJ2-1; v_gene: TRBV6-5
CDR3aa: CATSVQQAPYEKLFF; j_gene: TRBJ1-4; v_gene: TRBV15
CDR3aa: CATSSARWSYRNQPQHF; j_gene: TRBJ1-5; v_gene: TRBV15
CDR3aa: CASSQDNRTPYNEQFF; j_gene: TRBJ2-1; v_gene: TRBV14
CDR3aa: CASSQELGGGAQETQYF; j_gene: TRBJ2-5; v_gene: TRBV4-2
CDR3aa: CASGLVLRSTGGPNYGYTF; j_gene: TRBJ1-2; v_gene: TRBV12-5
CDR3aa: CASSFPGEAFF; j_gene: TRBJ1-1; v_gene: TRBV6-5
CDR3aa: CASSSDRDNQPQHF; j_gene: TRBJ1-5; v_gene: TRBV5-5
CDR3aa: CASSPTSGRPHEQYF; j_gene: TRBJ2-7; v_gene: TRBV5-1
CDR3aa: CATQITRTAEDTGELFF; j_gene: TRBJ2-2; v_gene: TRBV2
CDR3aa: CASSIAGGAIKRKYEQYF; j_gene: TRBJ2-7; v_gene: TRBV19
CDR3aa: CASSLLFAEADTEAFF; j_gene: TRBJ1-1; v_gene: TRBV28
CDR3aa: CASTLREGRDEQFF; j_gene: TRBJ2-1; v_gene: TRBV6-6
CDR3aa: CASSLAPRGGWGTEAFF; j_gene: TRBJ1-1; v_gene: TRBV7-2
CDR3aa: CASRWDSSSDIQYF; j_gene: TRBJ2-4; v_gene: TRBV28
CDR3aa: CASSALLQPQHF; j_gene: TRBJ1-5; v_gene: TRBV7-7
CDR3aa: CASSLALGETGELFF; j_gene: TRBJ2-2; v_gene: TRBV5-4
CDR3aa: CASSLAPMTGRIDGYTF; j_gene: TRBJ1-2; v_gene: TRBV7-9
CDR3aa: CASSSGVGKTQYF; j_gene: TRBJ2-5; v_gene: TRBV5-6
CDR3aa: CASSQGSADTQYF; j_gene: TRBJ2-3; v_gene: TRBV4-3
CDR3aa: CAINRALEDCEQYF; j_gene: TRBJ2-7; v_gene: TRBV10-3
CDR3aa: CASSHPSRDRGSYNSPLHF; j_gene: TRBJ1-6; v_gene: TRBV14
CDR3aa: CASSQVGGRNGGTASGANVLTF; j_gene: TRBJ2-6; v_gene: TRBV4-2
CDR3aa: CASSLGEGYGEAFF; j_gene: TRBJ1-1; v_gene: TRBV7-6
CDR3aa: CASRDTWVRVMGYTF; j_gene: TRBJ1-2; v_gene: TRBV2
CDR3aa: CASSQDVSDRVGSPLHF; j_gene: TRBJ1-6; v_gene: TRBV4-2
CDR3aa: CASSPVQGPQPQHF; j_gene: TRBJ1-5; v_gene: TRBV7-8
CDR3aa: CSVRPTGEEYNEQFF; j_gene: TRBJ2-1; v_gene: TRBV29-1
CDR3aa: CASSSRGGSYNEQFF; j_gene: TRBJ2-1; v_gene: TRBV5-1
CDR3aa: CAISETGIRRNSPLHF; j_gene: TRBJ1-6; v_gene: TRBV10-3
CDR3aa: CASSSGTGEAFF; j_gene: TRBJ1-1; v_gene: TRBV28
CDR3aa: CASSINPDRETNTGELFF; j_gene: TRBJ2-2; v_gene: TRBV19
CDR3aa: CASSPRQGLYGYTF; j_gene: TRBJ1-2; v_gene: TRBV7-8
CDR3aa: CASSTRDRGTDTQYF; j_gene: TRBJ2-3; v_gene: TRBV5-6
CDR3aa: CARNRDRHSPLHF; j_gene: TRBJ1-6; v_gene: TRBV2
CDR3aa: CASSDTGTSGLYNEQFF; j_gene: TRBJ2-1; v_gene: TRBV6-1
CDR3aa: CSVGPTGTGTGANVLTF; j_gene: TRBJ2-6; v_gene: TRBV29-1
CDR3aa: CASRGGSSTYEQYF; j_gene: TRBJ2-7; v_gene: TRBV27
CDR3aa: CASSTRGIYNEQFF; j_gene: TRBJ2-1; v_gene: TRBV7-2
CDR3aa: CASSALTDTEGPTLAKNIQYF; j_gene: TRBJ2-4; v_gene: TRBV4-1
CDR3aa: CASSFMNTEAFF; j_gene: TRBJ1-1; v_gene: TRBV7-9
CDR3aa: CATSNRPPGQPIQPQHF; j_gene: TRBJ1-5; v_gene: TRBV15
CDR3aa: CASSLFRQYNSPLHF; j_gene: TRBJ1-6; v_gene: TRBV5-4
CDR3aa: CSGRGTENTGELFF; j_gene: TRBJ2-2; v_gene: TRBV29-1
CDR3aa: CSVGTDLSYEQYF; j_gene: TRBJ2-7; v_gene: TRBV29-1